These 32 T cell receptor beta chains originate from one sample sequenced in a study of blood T cell repertoires in COVID-19. Assay used: immunoSEQ multiplex PCR; TCRdb lists only in-frame clones, some missing. The sample has a few hundred thousand clones; 80% are singletons. Input material: peripheral blood. These TCRs come from a woman aged 70-85 years with acute or convalescent COVID-19.

This clone came up a few times. The genes are TRBV6-1 and TRBJ2-2; D is ambiguous. Trimming left V 3 bases short and J 2 bases short, with 7 bases between. The CDR3 is 14 residues long. The germline CDR1 and CDR2 sequences are MNHNS and SASEGT. The CDR3 sequence is CASSERFNTGELFF. DNA for the CDR3: TGTGCCAGCAGTGAGAGATTTAACACCGGGGAGCTGTTTTTT.

The chain couples TRBV9 to TRBJ2-2; TRBD2 aligns across 8 bases. Germline CDR1 reads SGDLS; CDR2 reads YYNGEE. The V segment lost 5 bases and the J segment 4 bases; nucleotides outside the gene matches: 7. The CDR3 is 15 amino acids. Here the CDR3 reads CASSPGGPGTGELFF. As DNA, the CDR3 is TGTGCCAGCAGTCCGGGGGGGCCGGGCACCGGGGAGCTGTTTTTT.

The chain links TRBV6-5 to TRBJ2-2; D gene ambiguous. The CDR3 is 15 residues long. With 2 bases removed from V and 5 bases from J, the gap between germline ends came to 12 bases. CDR1 is MNHEY and CDR2 is SVGAGI in the germline V gene. CDR3 sequence: CASSYQTARTGELFF. The CDR3 coding sequence is TGTGCCAGCAGTTACCAGACGGCGAGGACCGGGGAGCTGTTTTTT.

The chain employs TRBV3-1 (or the pseudogene TRBV3-2) and TRBJ2-3, with 7 nucleotides matching TRBD1. Germline V gives CDR1 LGHDT, CDR2 YNNKEL (reference sequence). This CDR3 has 21 residues. V dropped 3 bases and J dropped 1; count of bases not matched to a gene: 22. The CDR3 loop is CASSHLYGARGLALGTDTQYF. The DNA of the CDR3 is TGTGCCAGCAGCCATTTATACGGGGCTAGGGGGCTGGCCCTGGGCACAGATACGCAGTATTTT.

The rearrangement links TRBV9 to TRBJ2-5; 8 bases align to TRBD2. V shed 0 bases and J 3 bases; nucleotides not matched to a gene: 4. The CDR3 extends over 15 amino acids. The V gene's germline CDR1 is SGDLS and CDR2 YYNGEE. The CDR3 sequence: CASSVDGTSEETQYF. The CDR3 DNA sequence: TGTGCCAGCAGCGTAGACGGGACTAGTGAAGAGACCCAGTACTTC.

This chain links TRBV5-1 with TRBJ1-6; 11 nucleotides align to TRBD1. This CDR3 has 19 amino acids. Trimming took 3 bases from V and 9 from J; bases not matched to a gene: 17. Germline V CDR1 and CDR2: SGHRS, YFSETQ. The CDR3, as DNA: TGCGCCAGCAGCTCGAATTTACCGGGACAGGGGGACTCAATTTCACCCCTCCACTTT. Protein sequence: CASSSNLPGQGDSISPLHF.

The chain joins TRBV5-1 to TRBJ1-2, with D unclear. The V end lost 0 bases, the J end lost 1 base, and 7 bases lay between the germline ends. This CDR3 is 14 amino acids long. Germline V gene lookup returns CDR1 SGHRS and CDR2 YFSETQ. The CDR3 DNA is TGCGCCAGCAGCTTGGAGCGGTTTAACTATGGCTACACCTTC. Its protein product is CASSLERFNYGYTF. Looking up the rest from reference TRBV5-1 and TRBJ1-2 gives the full variable domain: KAGVTQTPRYLIKTRGQQVTLSCSPISGHRSVSWYQQTPGQGLQFLFEYFSETQRNKGNFPGRFSGRQFSNSRSEMNVSTLELGDSALYLCASSLERFNYGYTFGSGTRLTVV.

V is TRBV15 and J is TRBJ2-7; TRBD1 matches 12 bases. The V segment lost 1 base and the J segment 6 bases; nucleotides outside the gene matches: 4. CDR1 LNHNV and CDR2 YYDKDF come from the germline V gene (reference sequence). The CDR3 has 15 residues. The CDR3 nucleotides read TGTGCCACCAGCAGAGGGGGACAGGGGGCGGGCGAGCAGTACTTC. This encodes CATSRGGQGAGEQYF.

The CDR3: CASSPVGGQGETQYF. The CDR3 bases are TGTGCCAGCAGCCCCGTGGGGGGGCAGGGAGAGACCCAGTACTTC. The V gene is TRBV5-6, the J gene TRBJ2-5; D possibly corresponds to TRBD2 (7 bases). Germline V lookup: CDR1 SGHDT, CDR2 YYEEEE. The CDR3 has 15 amino acids. Trimming took off 4 bases at V and 4 bases at J, with 17 bases between the two ends. Supplemented by reference TRBV5-6 and TRBJ2-5, the full variable domain reads DAGVTQSPTHLIKTRGQQVTLRCSPKSGHDTVSWYQQALGQGPQFIFQYYEEEERQRGNFPDRFSGHQFPNYSSELNVNALLLGDSALYLCASSPVGGQGETQYFGPGTRLLVL.

The chain links TRBV6-5 to TRBJ2-5; possibly TRBD2 for D (5 bases). This CDR3 contains 15 residues. V was clipped by 7 bases and J by 5 bases, with 20 bases between them. The V gene's germline CDR1 is MNHEY and CDR2 SVGAGI. The CDR3 DNA reads TGTGCCAGCAATCTAAGCGGTGGAGAAGAGGAGACCCAGTACTTC. Its protein is CASNLSGGEEETQYF.

The rearrangement links TRBV9 to TRBJ2-3; the match to TRBD2 covers 7 bases. Germline CDR1 is SGDLS and CDR2 is YYNGEE. This CDR3 contains 15 residues. V lost 3 bases, J lost 2 bases, and 6 bases stayed unmatched. CDR3 DNA sequence: TGTGCCAGCAGCGCCGGGGGGACGTACACAGATACGCAGTATTTT. Translating it yields CASSAGGTYTDTQYF.

In this sample, this clone turned up a few times. The chain couples TRBV2 to TRBJ2-7; 14 nucleotides align to TRBD2. Germline V gene data show CDR1 as SNHLY and CDR2 as FYNNEI. The V gene end was trimmed by 10 bases and the J gene end by 6 bases; junction bases not matched to a gene: 14. The CDR3 totals 16 residues. For the CDR3, the DNA is TGTGCCACCACGAGCCTCGGGACTAGCGGGGGTTTCGAGCAGTACGTC. The encoded protein is CATTSLGTSGGFEQYV.

The chain employs TRBV14 and TRBJ2-7, with D hard to call. V was shortened by 4 bases and J by 4 bases, with 14 bases between the two germline ends. The CDR3 contains 14 residues. Germline CDR1 SGHDN, CDR2 FVKESK. The CDR3 reads CASSPPWSPYEQYF. The CDR3, as DNA: TGTGCCAGCAGCCCCCCTTGGAGCCCTTACGAGCAGTACTTC.

V and J are TRBV6-5 and TRBJ1-1, with D unresolved. Germline V gives CDR1 MNHEY, CDR2 SVGAGI. The V and J ends lost 7 bases and 2 bases respectively, with 8 bases between them. CDR3 size: 12 residues. This CDR3 is CASTFYNTEAFF. In nucleotides, the CDR3 is TGTGCCAGCACTTTTTATAACACTGAAGCTTTCTTT.

This chain uses TRBV5-1 with TRBJ2-7; the match to TRBD1 covers 7 bases. V shed 1 base and J 5 bases; nucleotides not matched to a gene: 12. The CDR3 runs to 16 residues. Per germline, CDR1 SGHRS and CDR2 YFSETQ. The CDR3 DNA reads TGCGCCAGCAGCTTGTGGGGGACACAGGGGAACAACGAGCAGTACTTC. It encodes CASSLWGTQGNNEQYF. The full variable domain, rest sourced from reference TRBV5-1 and TRBJ2-7, is KAGVTQTPRYLIKTRGQQVTLSCSPISGHRSVSWYQQTPGQGLQFLFEYFSETQRNKGNFPGRFSGRQFSNSRSEMNVSTLELGDSALYLCASSLWGTQGNNEQYFGPGTRLTVT.

V usage is TRBV28 and J usage is TRBJ2-5; 8 bases agree with TRBD2. The CDR3 spans 13 residues. The germline V gene has CDR1 MDHEN and CDR2 SYDVKM. With 8 bases clipped from V and 7 bases from J, the junction kept 9 bases outside the gene matches. The CDR3 DNA is TGTGCCAGCCGCGGGGGACTAGATGGGACCCAGTACTTC. This encodes CASRGGLDGTQYF.

The chain employs TRBV7-8 and TRBJ2-1; 8 bases agree with TRBD1. Germline loops: CDR1 SGHVS, CDR2 FQNEAQ. The CDR3 totals 15 residues. V lost 5 bases to trimming and J lost 2 bases; unmatched junction nucleotides: 5. The CDR3 DNA reads as TGTGCCAGCAGCCCGCGACAGGGGACCTACAATGAGCAGTTCTTC. Its translation is CASSPRQGTYNEQFF.

The chain joins TRBV5-5 to TRBJ2-5; a weak D match, TRBD1 (9 bases). Germline V gene lookup returns CDR1 SGHKS and CDR2 YYEKEE (reference sequence). V shed 1 base and J shed 5 bases, with 24 bases lying between them. The CDR3 length is 18 residues. In nucleotides, the CDR3 is TGTGCCAGCAGCTTGTTGTCTCGGGGGGGACAGGGCGACGAGACCCAGTACTTC. It encodes CASSLLSRGGQGDETQYF.

This clone was counted only a few times. This sequence joins TRBV3-1 (or the pseudogene TRBV3-2) and TRBJ1-1; 9 bases map to TRBD1. Trimming took 4 bases from V and 4 from J; bases not matched to a gene: 7. CDR1 is LGHDT and CDR2 is YNNKEL in the germline V gene (reference sequence). The CDR3 loop spans 15 amino acids. Here the CDR3 DNA reads TGTGCCAGCAGCCCCCGGCGGGACAGGGTCACTGAAGCTTTCTTT. The encoded protein is CASSPRRDRVTEAFF.

The CDR3, as DNA: TGTGCCAGCAGTTACCAGGGGGGTCCCTACGAGCAGTACTTC. This gives the protein CASSYQGGPYEQYF. J is TRBJ2-7 and V is TRBV6-5; D may be TRBD1 (7 bases). The CDR3 runs 14 residues. The germline V gene has CDR1 MNHEY and CDR2 SVGAGI. V gave up 2 bases and J gave up 2 bases, with 10 bases separating them.

This clone has just one count. The chain couples TRBV11-2 to TRBJ2-3; D remains ambiguous. Per germline, CDR1 SGHAT and CDR2 FQNNGV. The CDR3 length is 12 residues. Between the trimmed V and J ends, which lost 0 bases and 7 bases, there was a span of 5 bases. CDR3 DNA sequence: TGTGCCAGCAGCTTAGATCGGTATACGCAGTATTTT. It encodes CASSLDRYTQYF.

The chain has TRBV3-1 (or the pseudogene TRBV3-2) and TRBJ2-5, with TRBD2 matching over 13 bases. The CDR3 runs to 16 residues. Germline V lookup: CDR1 LGHDT, CDR2 YNNKEL (reference sequence). Unmatched junction bases numbered 7, after V lost 4 bases and J lost 5 bases. The CDR3 nucleotides are TGTGCCAGCAGCCTCCGGACTAGCGGGGGCTCGGAGACCCAGTACTTC. As protein: CASSLRTSGGSETQYF.

The chain combines TRBV7-6 with TRBJ2-1; 11 bases fit TRBD2. This CDR3 is 14 amino acids long. V trimming: 6 bases; J trimming: 6 bases; junction bases outside the gene matches: 4. The germline V gene encodes CDR1 SGHVS and CDR2 FNYEAQ. The CDR3: CASRSSGGSNEQFF. The CDR3 bases are TGTGCCAGCAGGTCTAGCGGGGGGTCCAATGAGCAGTTCTTC.

The J gene is TRBJ2-3, the V gene TRBV5-6; no reliable D call. Germline-derived CDR1 and CDR2 are SGHDT and YYEEEE. Between the trimmed V and J ends, which lost 4 bases and 4 bases, there was a span of 10 bases. The CDR3 is 13 amino acids. The CDR3: CASSPVSADTQYF. DNA of the CDR3: TGTGCCAGCAGCCCGGTCAGCGCAGATACGCAGTATTTT. Complete variable domain (other parts from reference TRBV5-6 and TRBJ2-3): DAGVTQSPTHLIKTRGQQVTLRCSPKSGHDTVSWYQQALGQGPQFIFQYYEEEERQRGNFPDRFSGHQFPNYSSELNVNALLLGDSALYLCASSPVSADTQYFGPGTRLTVL.

This rearrangement joins TRBV18 to TRBJ2-7, with 8 nucleotides matching TRBD1. CDR1 KGHSH and CDR2 LQKENI come from the germline V gene. This CDR3 is 15 amino acids long. Trimming removed 4 bases from V and 5 bases from J; junction bases left unmatched: 10. The CDR3 DNA sequence: TGTGCCAGCTCACAAACAGGGGGGATGTACGACGAGCAGTACGTC. Translating gives CASSQTGGMYDEQYV.

V is TRBV7-2 and J is TRBJ2-1, with 8 nucleotides matching TRBD2. V shed 5 bases and J 1 base; nucleotides not matched to a gene: 13. In germline, CDR1 is SGHTA, CDR2 FQGNSA. This CDR3 comprises 18 residues. The DNA for the CDR3 is TGTGCCAGCAGCCCGCGGGGGAGGGCGGGGGGTTCCTACAATGAGCAGTTCTTC. It encodes CASSPRGRAGGSYNEQFF.

V usage is TRBV7-2 and J usage is TRBJ1-2; possible D gene TRBD1, 6 bases. Trimming removed 3 bases at V and 2 bases at J, with 13 bases between. This CDR3 spans 15 amino acids. Germline V gene data show CDR1 as SGHTA and CDR2 as FQGNSA. In nucleotides, the CDR3 is TGTGCCAGCAGCTTCTACAGGGAGACCAACTATGGCTACACCTTC. This codes for CASSFYRETNYGYTF.

This clone was observed once. The rearrangement uses TRBV3-1 (or the pseudogene TRBV3-2) and TRBJ1-1; D might be TRBD1 (5 bases). CDR3 length: 15 residues. V shed 1 base and J shed 11 bases, with 20 bases lying between them. Germline V gene lookup returns CDR1 LGHDT and CDR2 YNNKEL (reference sequence). The CDR3 here is CASSQGRISGGEAFF. CDR3 sequence (DNA): TGTGCCAGCAGCCAAGGTCGCATTTCGGGGGGGGAGGCTTTCTTT.

The V and J genes are TRBV7-2 and TRBJ2-7; a weak D match, TRBD2 (5 bases). Germline V gives CDR1 SGHTA, CDR2 FQGNSA. The CDR3 runs 13 residues. V was pared by 5 bases and J by 0 bases, with 8 bases between. The CDR3 loop is CASSDYLSYEQYF. In DNA form, the CDR3 reads TGTGCCAGCAGCGACTACCTCTCCTACGAGCAGTACTTC.

The rearrangement uses TRBV25-1 and TRBJ1-1, with TRBD1 as a possible D gene (6 bases). Trimming shortened V by 8 bases and J by 7 bases, and 20 bases separated the two germline ends. The CDR3 contains 14 residues. From germline, CDR1 is MGHDK and CDR2 SYGVNS. CDR3 sequence: CASGSWEGGDEAFF. For the CDR3, the DNA is TGTGCCAGCGGATCTTGGGAAGGGGGTGATGAAGCTTTCTTT.

This sequence joins TRBV6-5 and TRBJ1-2; 8 nucleotides line up with TRBD1. V was pared by 2 bases and J by 2 bases, with 7 bases of the junction left unmatched. Germline loops: CDR1 MNHEY, CDR2 SVGAGI. The CDR3 covers 16 residues. CDR3 protein: CASSYTWTGLNYGYTF. As DNA, the CDR3 is TGTGCCAGCAGTTACACTTGGACAGGGCTAAACTATGGCTACACCTTC.

V is TRBV5-4 and J is TRBJ1-1; D not certain. Germline loops: CDR1 SGHNT, CDR2 YYREEE (reference sequence). V lost 6 bases and J lost 1, with 7 bases in between. This CDR3 has 12 residues. The CDR3 region is CASKSQNTEAFF. DNA of the CDR3: TGTGCCAGCAAATCCCAGAACACTGAAGCTTTCTTT.